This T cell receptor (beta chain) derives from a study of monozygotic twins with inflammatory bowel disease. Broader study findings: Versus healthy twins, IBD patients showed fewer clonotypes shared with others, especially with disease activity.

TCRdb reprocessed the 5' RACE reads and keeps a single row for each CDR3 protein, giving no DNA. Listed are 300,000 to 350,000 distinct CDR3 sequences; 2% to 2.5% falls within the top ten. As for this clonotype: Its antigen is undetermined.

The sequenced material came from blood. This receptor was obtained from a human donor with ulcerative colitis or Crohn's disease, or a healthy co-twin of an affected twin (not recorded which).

CDR3: CSASVASGSYNEQFF. The chain links TRBV20-1 to TRBJ2-1; without DNA, the TCRdb call of TRBD2 cannot be checked. The CDR3 loop spans 15 amino acids. Germline V lookup: CDR1 DFQATT, CDR2 SNEGSKA (reference sequence).